Here is one T cell receptor beta chain with its context. Its specificity is not known. The data stem from a study of T cell responses to AZD1222 COVID-19 vaccine. Findings and caveats of the study: A rise in Spike-specific TCR breadth and depth followed two AZD1222 doses. Reports indicate that nearly half of spike-specific TCRs are directed at unmutated variant regions. Without day 14 samples, only post-peak T cell repertoires were studied.

Second-dose recipients at about 4 or about 12 weeks were treated as one pooled group. J was trimmed by 5 bases and V by 4 bases; bases with no gene match: 2. The CDR3 is made up of 14 amino acids. Germline CDR1 reads LNHNV; CDR2 reads YYDKDF (reference sequence). TCRdb's table, derived via immunoSEQ multiplex PCR, lists solely in-frame clones and lacks some. This repertoire shows some 69,000 clones, approximately 87% found once; its top ten account for 20% to 25%. The material was peripheral blood, obtained 28 days after the second AZD1222 dose. This sequence originates from an adult who received the AZD1222 COVID-19 vaccine. This chain links TRBV15 with TRBJ2-2; 9 bases agree with TRBD1. The CDR3 nucleotides read TGTGCCACCAGCAACGACAGGGGGACCGGGGAGCTGTTTTTT. Its protein is CATSNDRGTGELFF.